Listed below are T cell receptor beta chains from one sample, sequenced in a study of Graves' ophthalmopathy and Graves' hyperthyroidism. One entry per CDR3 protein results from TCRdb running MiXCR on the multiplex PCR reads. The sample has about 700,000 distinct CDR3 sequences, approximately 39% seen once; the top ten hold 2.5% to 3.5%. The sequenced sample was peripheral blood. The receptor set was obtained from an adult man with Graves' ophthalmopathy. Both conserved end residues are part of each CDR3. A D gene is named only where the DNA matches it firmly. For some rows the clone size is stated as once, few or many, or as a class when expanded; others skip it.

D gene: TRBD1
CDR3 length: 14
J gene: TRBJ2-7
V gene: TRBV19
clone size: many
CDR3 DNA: TGTGCCAGCAGCCCCGGGACAGGGACCTACGAGCAGTACTTC
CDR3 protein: CASSPGTGTYEQYF

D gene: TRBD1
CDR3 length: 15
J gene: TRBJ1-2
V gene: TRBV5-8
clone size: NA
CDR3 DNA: TGTGCCAGCAGCTTGTGGGACAGTACTCTCTATGGCTACACCTTC
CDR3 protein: CASSLWDSTLYGYTF

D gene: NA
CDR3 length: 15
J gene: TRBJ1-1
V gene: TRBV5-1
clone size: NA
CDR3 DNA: TGCGCCAGCAGCAAACCCAGGGTAACTAACACTGAAGCTTTCTTT
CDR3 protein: CASSKPRVTNTEAFF

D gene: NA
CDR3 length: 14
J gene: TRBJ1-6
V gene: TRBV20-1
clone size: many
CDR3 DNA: TGCAGTGCCAGAGCTTCCGGGGGGAATTCACCCCTCCACTTT
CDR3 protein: CSARASGGNSPLHF

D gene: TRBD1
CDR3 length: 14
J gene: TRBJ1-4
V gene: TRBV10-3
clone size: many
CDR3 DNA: TGTGCCATCAGTGAGGCCAGGGACAGGGGTTTCTCTGTTTTT
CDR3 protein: CAISEARDRGFSVF

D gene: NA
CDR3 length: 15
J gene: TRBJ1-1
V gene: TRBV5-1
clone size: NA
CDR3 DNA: TGCGCCAACAGCCCCCGGGAGGGTCCGGACACTGAAGCTTTCTTT
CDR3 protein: CANSPREGPDTEAFF

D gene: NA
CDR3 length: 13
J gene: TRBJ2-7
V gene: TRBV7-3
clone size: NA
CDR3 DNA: TGTGCCAGCAGCTTCCAGGGGGGAGGCGAGCAGTACTTC
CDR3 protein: CASSFQGGGEQYF

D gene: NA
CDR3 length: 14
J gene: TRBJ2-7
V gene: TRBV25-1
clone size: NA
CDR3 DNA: TGTGCCAGCAGTGAATTTAACAGGGCCTACGAGCAGTACTTC
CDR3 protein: CASSEFNRAYEQYF

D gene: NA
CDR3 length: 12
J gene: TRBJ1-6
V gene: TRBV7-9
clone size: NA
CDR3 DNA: TGTGCCAGCAGCAAAGAGGGGGCACCCCTCCACTTT
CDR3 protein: CASSKEGAPLHF

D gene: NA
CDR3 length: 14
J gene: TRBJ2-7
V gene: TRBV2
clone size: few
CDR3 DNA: TGTGCCGGGTGCCAGGGGCTAAAGTCAGTCGAGCAGTACTTC
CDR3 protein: CAGCQGLKSVEQYF

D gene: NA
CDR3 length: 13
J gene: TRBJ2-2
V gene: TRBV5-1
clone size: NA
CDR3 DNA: TGCGCCAGCAGCTGGGGTACGACAGGGGAGCTGTTTTTT
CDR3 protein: CASSWGTTGELFF

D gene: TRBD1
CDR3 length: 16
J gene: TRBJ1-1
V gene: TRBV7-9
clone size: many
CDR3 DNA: TGTGCCAGCAGCCCAGTGGGGTATACAGGGGGCAGTGAAGCTTTCTTT
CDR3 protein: CASSPVGYTGGSEAFF

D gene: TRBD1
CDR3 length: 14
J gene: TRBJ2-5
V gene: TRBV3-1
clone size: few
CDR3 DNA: TGTGCCAGCGGGACAGGCCTTATACAAGAGACCCAGTACTTC
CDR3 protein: CASGTGLIQETQYF

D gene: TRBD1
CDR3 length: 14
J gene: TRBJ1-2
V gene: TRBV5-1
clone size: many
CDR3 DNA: TGCGCCAGCAGCCCGGGACAGGGTTTTAATGGCTACACCTTC
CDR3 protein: CASSPGQGFNGYTF

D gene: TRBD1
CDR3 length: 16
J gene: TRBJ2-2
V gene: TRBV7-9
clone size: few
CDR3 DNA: TGTGCCAGCAGCCGAACCGGGACAGGGGGCTACGGGGAGCTGTTTTTT
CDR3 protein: CASSRTGTGGYGELFF

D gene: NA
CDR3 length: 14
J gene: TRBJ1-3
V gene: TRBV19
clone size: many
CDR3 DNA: TGTGCCAGTATTCCGGCCCTCGCCGCTGACACCATATATTTT
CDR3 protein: CASIPALAADTIYF

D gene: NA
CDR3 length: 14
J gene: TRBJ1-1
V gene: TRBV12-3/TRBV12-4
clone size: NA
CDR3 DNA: TGTGCCAGCAGTTACTACGCGGGATTTACTGAAGCTTTCTTT
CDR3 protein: CASSYYAGFTEAFF

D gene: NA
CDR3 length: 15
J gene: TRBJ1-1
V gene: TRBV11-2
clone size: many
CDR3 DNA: TGTGCCAGCAGCTTAGTACAGGGAAAGAACACTGAAGCTTTCTTT
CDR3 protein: CASSLVQGKNTEAFF

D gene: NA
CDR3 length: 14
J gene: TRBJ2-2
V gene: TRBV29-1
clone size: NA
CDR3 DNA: TGCAGCGTTGCGGGACAGGGCGGGAGGGCTAAGCTGTTTTTT
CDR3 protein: CSVAGQGGRAKLFF

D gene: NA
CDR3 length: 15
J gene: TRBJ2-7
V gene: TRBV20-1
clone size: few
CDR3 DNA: TGCAGTGCTAGACTCCACGAGCCCGGATCCTACGAGCAGTACTTC
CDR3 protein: CSARLHEPGSYEQYF

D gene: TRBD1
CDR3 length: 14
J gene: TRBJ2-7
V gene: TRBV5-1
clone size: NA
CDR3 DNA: TGCGCCAGCAGCCATCCGGACAGGGGCTACGAGCAGTACTTC
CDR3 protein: CASSHPDRGYEQYF

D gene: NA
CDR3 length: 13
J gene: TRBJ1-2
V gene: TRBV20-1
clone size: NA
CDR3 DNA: TGCAGTGCCGCCGGAAAGGGGGACTATGGCTACACCTTC
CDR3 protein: CSAAGKGDYGYTF

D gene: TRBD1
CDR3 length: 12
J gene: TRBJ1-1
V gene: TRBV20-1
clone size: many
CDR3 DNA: TGCAGTGCGAACAGGGGTCGGGCTGAAGCTTTCTTT
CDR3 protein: CSANRGRAEAFF

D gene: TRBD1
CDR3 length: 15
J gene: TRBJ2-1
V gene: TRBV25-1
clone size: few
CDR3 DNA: TGTGCCAGCAGTGAATTCGGACAGGGAATTAATGAGCAGTTCTTC
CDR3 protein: CASSEFGQGINEQFF